The 21 T cell receptor beta chains below all came from one sample that was sequenced in a study of PD-1 blockade in classical Hodgkin lymphoma. Autologous stem cell transplantation was followed by relapse in every patient, and brentuximab vedotin exposure varied. This table comes from immunoSEQ multiplex PCR, and its TCRdb copy is limited to in-frame clones, with some not included. The sample includes about 150,000 clones, less than 80% seen only once; the top ten take over 7.5%. The material sequenced was peripheral blood mononuclear cells (PBMCs), taken before the second cycle of nivolumab. These receptors all stem from a human donor with classical Hodgkin lymphoma.

The V gene is TRBV4-1, the J gene TRBJ1-2, with a weak D call TRBD1 (5 bases). V was trimmed by 4 bases and J by 3 bases, leaving 12 bases between them. Germline V gives CDR1 MGHRA, CDR2 YSYEKL. The CDR3 extends over 14 amino acids. CDR3 region: CASSLNTGYYGYTF. Written as DNA, the CDR3 is TGCGCCAGCAGCCTTAATACAGGCTACTATGGCTACACCTTC.

This clone is a singleton in its sample. The J gene is TRBJ2-3, the V gene TRBV7-9, with TRBD1 matching 9 bases. V shed 0 bases, J shed 3 bases, and the junction held 7 bases outside the gene matches. CDR1 and CDR2 from the germline V gene are SEHNR and FQNEAQ (reference sequence). The CDR3 totals 17 residues. The CDR3 sequence: CASSLATGTGRTDTQYF. In DNA form, the CDR3 reads TGTGCCAGCAGCTTAGCCACCGGGACAGGGCGGACAGATACGCAGTATTTT.

The rearrangement joins TRBV5-1 to TRBJ1-4; a possible D gene is TRBD1 (6 bases). Germline-derived CDR1 and CDR2 are SGHRS and YFSETQ. V dropped 4 bases and J dropped 5 bases, with 18 bases sitting between them. The CDR3 contains 16 residues. CDR3 DNA sequence: TGCGCCAGCAGCCAGGACATGAGGACAGCGAATGAAAAACTGTTTTTT. Protein product: CASSQDMRTANEKLFF. Looking up the rest from reference TRBV5-1 and TRBJ1-4 gives the full variable domain: KAGVTQTPRYLIKTRGQQVTLSCSPISGHRSVSWYQQTPGQGLQFLFEYFSETQRNKGNFPGRFSGRQFSNSRSEMNVSTLELGDSALYLCASSQDMRTANEKLFFGSGTQLSVL.

The chain links TRBV6-1 to TRBJ2-7; D ambiguous. V dropped 6 bases and J dropped 7 bases, with 10 bases sitting between them. The CDR3 consists of 11 residues. In germline, CDR1 is MNHNS, CDR2 SASEGT. The CDR3 DNA sequence: TGTGCCAGCAGCCTGGGTCCGGAGCAGTACTTC. It translates to CASSLGPEQYF.

This clone was counted between two and nine times. This chain's CDR3 is CASSPPLYSYNEQFF. The DNA of the CDR3 is TGCGCCAGCAGCCCTCCTTTATACTCCTACAATGAGCAGTTCTTC. The chain recombines TRBV5-1 with TRBJ2-1; D remains ambiguous. In germline, CDR1 is SGHRS, CDR2 YFSETQ. V was clipped by 4 bases and J by 0 bases, with 11 bases between them. CDR3 length equals 15 residues.

Points on this clone: This same CDR3 is encoded by further DNA sequences in the sample. The V and J genes are TRBV18 and TRBJ2-2; TRBD1 is a possible D gene (6 bases). The CDR3 sequence is 14 residues long. Trimming shortened V by 3 bases and J by 5 bases, and 10 bases separated the two germline ends. Germline CDR1 and CDR2: KGHSH and LQKENI. The CDR3 sequence is CASSPATGTGELFF. The CDR3 nucleotides read TGTGCCAGCTCACCGGCAACAGGGACCGGGGAGCTGTTTTTT.

The chain is built from TRBV15 and TRBJ2-3; 8 positions agree with TRBD2. The CDR3 has 16 amino acids. J lost 6 bases, V lost 3 bases, and 11 bases had no gene match. Germline CDR1 is LNHNV and CDR2 is YYDKDF (reference sequence). The CDR3 protein is CATSRGRRGATDTQYF. Here the CDR3 DNA reads TGTGCCACCAGCAGGGGGCGGCGGGGGGCGACGGATACGCAGTATTTT.

As to this clone: The junction does not match germline at one end; this may be a read error. This chain uses TRBV6-1 with TRBJ2-3; 7 bases line up with TRBD1. Germline V gene lookup returns CDR1 MNHNS and CDR2 SASEGT. The CDR3 has 15 amino acids. Here the CDR3 reads CASREDRALTDTQYF. The CDR3 nucleotides read TGTGCCAGCAGGGAAGACAGGGCCCTCACAGATACGCAGTATTTT.

The gene calls are TRBV2 and TRBJ2-7; TRBD2 is a possible D gene (6 bases). Trimming removed 6 bases at V and 6 bases at J, with 21 bases between. The germline CDR1 and CDR2 sequences are SNHLY and FYNNEI. There are 15 residues in the CDR3. The chain's CDR3 is CASSPRRGIVLEQYF. CDR3 nucleotide sequence: TGTGCCAGCAGCCCCCGGCGGGGAATAGTACTCGAGCAGTACTTC.

The chain joins TRBV19 to TRBJ2-7; 10 nucleotides match TRBD2. There are 15 residues in the CDR3. Per germline, CDR1 LNHDA and CDR2 SQIVND (reference sequence). Trimming cost V 6 bases and J 0 bases; bases outside gene matches: 5. The CDR3: CASRQLAGTSYEQYF. The CDR3 DNA is TGTGCCAGTAGACAACTAGCGGGGACCTCCTACGAGCAGTACTTC.

The V call is TRBV5-1, the J call TRBJ1-5; TRBD1 matches at 12 bases. The J segment lost 6 bases and the V segment lost 4 bases, leaving 5 bases of the junction unmatched. Germline-derived CDR1 and CDR2 are SGHRS and YFSETQ. The CDR3 has 15 residues. The CDR3 sequence is CASSLGTGGLQPQHF. As DNA, the CDR3 is TGCGCCAGCAGCCTGGGGACAGGGGGCCTTCAGCCCCAGCATTTT.

Remarks on this clone: At one boundary the junction diverges from the germline segment, which might be a read error. This chain joins TRBV2 and TRBJ2-1, with 11 bases matching TRBD2. CDR3 size: 16 residues. Germline CDR1 SNHLY, CDR2 FYNNEI. The CDR3 coding sequence is TGTGCCAGCTGTGAGACTAGCGGGGCAGCCTACAATGAGCAGTTCTTC. As protein: CASCETSGAAYNEQFF.

The chain joins TRBV7-9 to TRBJ1-4; 11 bases are a match to TRBD1. The CDR3 has 17 residues. Germline CDR1 reads SEHNR; CDR2 reads FQNEAQ (reference sequence). J lost 8 bases, V lost 4 bases, and 12 bases had no gene match. This CDR3 is CASSSPMPGQGEEKLFF. The CDR3, as DNA: TGTGCCAGCAGCTCCCCTATGCCGGGACAGGGGGAGGAAAAACTGTTTTTT.

The rearrangement links TRBV6-5 to TRBJ2-1; 7 nucleotides match TRBD2. V lost 2 bases, J lost 0 bases, and 1 base stayed unmatched. The CDR3 consists of 15 residues. In germline, CDR1 is MNHEY, CDR2 SVGAGI. The CDR3 loop is CASSYGGSSYNEQFF. In DNA form, the CDR3 reads TGTGCCAGCAGTTACGGCGGGAGCTCCTACAATGAGCAGTTCTTC.

The V gene is TRBV6-5, the J gene TRBJ2-7, with D unresolved. The V and J ends lost 4 bases and 4 bases respectively, with 17 bases between them. The CDR3 loop spans 15 amino acids. The germline V gene has CDR1 MNHEY and CDR2 SVGAGI. DNA of the CDR3: TGTGCCAGCAGTTTGGCTCCCGTATACGTATACGAGCAGTACTTC. Its translation is CASSLAPVYVYEQYF.

The chain has TRBV7-6 and TRBJ1-3, with 8 bases matching TRBD1. Germline V CDR1 and CDR2: SGHVS, FNYEAQ. Trimming took 0 bases from V and 2 from J; bases not matched to a gene: 3. CDR3 length: 16 amino acids. The CDR3 sequence is CASSLARTGPGNTIYF. The CDR3 region has the DNA TGTGCCAGCAGCTTAGCGAGGACAGGGCCTGGAAACACCATATATTTT.

The chain joins TRBV7-3 to TRBJ2-2, with a tentative D call TRBD2 (5 bases). Germline V CDR1 and CDR2: SGHTA, FQGTGA. This CDR3 is built from 16 residues. V gave up 0 bases and J gave up 5 bases, with 13 bases separating them. CDR3 sequence reads: CASSLTRGGLTGELFF. The DNA for the CDR3 is TGTGCCAGCAGCTTAACACGCGGCGGGTTAACCGGGGAGCTGTTTTTT.

This clone was seen only a few times. The J gene is TRBJ2-1, the V gene TRBV4-2; D may be TRBD2 (5 bases). CDR3 length equals 16 residues. The V end lost 2 bases, the J end lost 2 bases, and 13 bases lay between the germline ends. Germline CDR1 LGHNA, CDR2 YNFKEQ. CDR3 protein: CASSQPQSGTYNEQFF. For the CDR3, the DNA is TGTGCCAGCAGCCAACCCCAGAGCGGAACCTACAATGAGCAGTTCTTC.

This rearrangement joins TRBV7-9 to TRBJ2-5; maybe TRBD2 (6 bases). V was trimmed by 3 bases and J by 1 base, leaving 12 bases between them. CDR1 is SEHNR and CDR2 is FQNEAQ in the germline V gene (reference sequence). The CDR3 is made up of 15 amino acids. DNA of the CDR3: TGTGCCAGCAGCTTCGGGAGCGGAACCCAAGAGACCCAGTACTTC. Protein: CASSFGSGTQETQYF.

The V call is TRBV6-5, the J call TRBJ1-2; 8 bases align to TRBD1. After removal of 5 bases from V and 5 bases from J, the junction contained 10 bases not matched to a gene. CDR3 size: 15 residues. From germline, CDR1 is MNHEY and CDR2 SVGAGI. The CDR3 region is CASSPQGAGGYGYTF. The CDR3 bases are TGTGCCAGCAGTCCCCAGGGGGCGGGTGGGTATGGCTACACCTTC.

This chain joins TRBV7-2 and TRBJ1-2; no reliable D call. The CDR3 has 14 amino acids. V gave up 2 bases and J gave up 5 bases, with 12 bases separating them. The germline V gene has CDR1 SGHTA and CDR2 FQGNSA. CDR3 protein: CASSLSAVLYGYTF. In nucleotides, the CDR3 is TGTGCCAGCAGCTTATCCGCGGTCCTTTATGGCTACACCTTC. Drawing the rest from reference TRBV7-2 and TRBJ1-2, the complete variable domain is GAGVSQSPSNKVTEKGKDVELRCDPISGHTALYWYRQSLGQGLEFLIYFQGNSAPDKSGLPSDRFSAERTGGSVSTLTIQRTQQEDSAVYLCASSLSAVLYGYTFGSGTRLTVV.